This T cell receptor beta chain is drawn from a study of OX40 agonist ivuxolimab in advanced cancers. Germline lookup yields CDR1 LGHNA and CDR2 YNFKEQ. V lost 4 bases, J lost 2 bases, and 8 bases lay in between. This CDR3 has 13 amino acids. Repertoires were generated with immunoSEQ multiplex PCR, while TCRdb's copy carries only in-frame clones and drops some. The sample lists roughly 60,000 clones, about 90% occurring once. Sequencing was performed on CD4+ or CD8+ T cells sorted from blood, taken in a trial of the OX40 agonist ivuxolimab. This receptor was identified in an adult with an advanced solid tumor such as melanoma, head and neck, liver or kidney cancer. This chain links TRBV4-2 with TRBJ2-5; unclear D gene. DNA for the CDR3: TGTGCCAGCAGCCTACAACCTCAAGAGACCCAGTACTTC. This gives the protein CASSLQPQETQYF.